These 18 T cell receptor beta chains came from one sample sequenced in a study of PD-L1 blockade in urothelial cancer. Measured with immunoSEQ multiplex PCR; TCRdb has only the in-frame clones, and not every one. The table lists some 1,600 clones, more than 25% of them singletons. The sequenced sample was tumor tissue, obtained before atezolizumab (anti-PD-L1) treatment. The receptors were gathered from a woman aged 55 to 70 with urothelial cancer.

The chain has TRBV19 and TRBJ1-2, with D unclear. The V end lost 3 bases, the J end lost 6 bases, and 20 bases lay between the germline ends. The CDR3 length is 16 residues. CDR1 and CDR2 from the germline V gene are LNHDA and SQIVND (reference sequence). CDR3 loop: CASSIWGIYAPDGYTF. In DNA, the CDR3 is TGTGCCAGTAGTATCTGGGGAATTTACGCCCCCGATGGCTACACCTTC. Combining the CDR3 with reference TRBV19 and TRBJ1-2 gives the whole variable domain DGGITQSPKYLFRKEGQNVTLSCEQNLNHDAMYWYRQDPGQGLRLIYYSQIVNDFQKGDIAEGYSVSREKKESFPLTVTSAQKNPTAFYLCASSIWGIYAPDGYTFGSGTRLTVV.

Only a few counts were recorded for this clone. V usage is TRBV11-3 and J usage is TRBJ2-3; D gene uncertain. CDR1 SGHNT and CDR2 YENEEA come from the germline V gene. CDR3 length: 14 residues. Trimming removed 5 bases from V and 2 bases from J, with 11 bases in between. This CDR3 reads CASSPRADTDTQYF. The CDR3 nucleotides read TGTGCCAGCAGCCCCCGCGCGGACACAGATACGCAGTATTTT.

The rearrangement links TRBV6-8 to TRBJ1-1; no clear D. The V end lost 0 bases, the J end lost 3 bases, and 14 bases lay between the germline ends. CDR3 length: 16 residues. Per the germline V gene, CDR1 is MNHGY and CDR2 is SAAAGT. The CDR3 DNA follows: TGTGCCAGCAGTTACTCTTTATTAGGGTTGGACACTGAAGCTTTCTTT. Protein sequence: CASSYSLLGLDTEAFF.

Only a few counts were recorded for this clone. V usage is TRBV9 and J usage is TRBJ1-1, with a possible D match to TRBD1 (5 bases). V shed 0 bases and J shed 0 bases, with 12 bases lying between them. The CDR3 loop spans 16 amino acids. From germline, CDR1 is SGDLS and CDR2 YYNGEE. CDR3 coding DNA: TGTGCCAGCAGCGTAGGTAATGGGGGAGTGAACACTGAAGCTTTCTTT. This encodes CASSVGNGGVNTEAFF.

By share, this clone ranks as medium-sized. This chain joins TRBV28 and TRBJ2-1, with D perhaps being TRBD1 or TRBD2 (6 bases each). Per the germline V gene, CDR1 is MDHEN and CDR2 is SYDVKM. Between the trimmed V and J ends, which lost 5 bases and 6 bases, there was a span of 17 bases. The CDR3 has 15 amino acids. The DNA for the CDR3 is TGTGCCAGCAGTCCGGACACCCCGGGGGCCAATGAGCAGTTCTTC. Its translation: CASSPDTPGANEQFF.

Here the CDR3 reads CASSEGTGMYGYTF. The CDR3 DNA reads as TGTGCCAGCAGTGAGGGGACAGGGATGTATGGCTACACCTTC. The genes are TRBV2 and TRBJ1-2, with 9 bases matching TRBD1. With V trimmed by 3 bases and J by 5 bases, 4 bases remained unmatched. Germline V gives CDR1 SNHLY, CDR2 FYNNEI. The CDR3 runs to 14 residues.

This clone was seen a few times. The germline gene is not matched at one end of the junction; a read error may be the cause. V gene TRBV11-3 combines with J gene TRBJ2-3, with a weak D call TRBD1 (6 bases). Germline V lookup: CDR1 SGHNT, CDR2 YENEEA. The CDR3 consists of 15 residues. The CDR3 is CASSLGRGPSDTQYF. For the CDR3, the DNA is TGTGCCAGCAGYTTAGGCAGGGGTCCCTCAGATACGCAGTATTTT. The full variable domain, with the rest looked up from reference TRBV11-3 and TRBJ2-3, is EAGVVQSPRYKIIEKKQPVAFWCNPISGHNTLYWYLQNLGQGPELLIRYENEEAVDDSQLPKDRFSAERLKGVDSTLKIQPAELGDSAVYLCASSLGRGPSDTQYFGPGTRLTVL.

This clone turned up a few times. The V call is TRBV5-1, the J call TRBJ2-1; 12 bases fit TRBD2. V lost 6 bases to trimming and J lost 9 bases; unmatched junction nucleotides: 7. Germline V gives CDR1 SGHRS, CDR2 YFSETQ. This CDR3 contains 14 residues. The CDR3 region is CASNETSGRIEQFF. The CDR3 coding sequence is TGCGCCAGCAATGAAACTAGCGGGAGGATTGAGCAGTTCTTC.

The V gene is TRBV4-1, the J gene TRBJ2-7, with D perhaps TRBD1 or TRBD2 (6 bases each). Trimming left V 0 bases short and J 3 bases short, with 15 bases between. CDR1 and CDR2 (germline): MGHRA, YSYEKL. This CDR3 has 16 amino acids. The CDR3: CASSQEWGAENYEQYF. The CDR3 DNA reads as TGCGCCAGCAGCCAAGAATGGGGGGCCGAGAACTACGAGCAGTACTTC.

By share, this clone ranks as large. The chain recombines TRBV4-1 with TRBJ2-3; weak D call: TRBD1 (6 bases). From germline, CDR1 is MGHRA and CDR2 YSYEKL. With 1 base removed from V and 2 bases from J, the gap between germline ends came to 10 bases. This CDR3 contains 15 residues. The CDR3 DNA sequence: TGCGCCAGCAGCCAAGTGGACAGCTACACAGATACGCAGTATTTT. Its translation is CASSQVDSYTDTQYF.

This rearrangement joins TRBV15 to TRBJ2-5; D possibly corresponds to TRBD1 (5 bases). This CDR3 spans 15 amino acids. Germline CDR1 LNHNV, CDR2 YYDKDF (reference sequence). Trimming pared 0 bases from V and 1 base from J, leaving 9 bases between. The CDR3 spells CATSRDPTGQETQYF. CDR3 coding DNA: TGTGCCACCAGCAGAGACCCCACAGGCCAAGAGACCCAGTACTTC.

Within the sample, this clone is medium-sized. V is TRBV12-5 and J is TRBJ2-2; unclear D gene. This CDR3 has 14 residues. The V gene's germline CDR1 is LGHNT and CDR2 FRNRAP. The CDR3 spells CASTPRPDTGELFF. CDR3 nucleotides: TGTGCCAGCACTCCCCGTCCAGACACCGGGGAGCTGTTTTTT.

The genes are TRBV14 and TRBJ1-2, with D hard to call. The CDR3 consists of 13 residues. With 0 bases removed from V and 8 bases from J, the gap between germline ends came to 10 bases. In germline, CDR1 is SGHDN, CDR2 FVKESK. The CDR3 spells CASSQDLGSGYTF. CDR3 sequence (DNA): TGTGCCAGCAGCCAAGATCTGGGTTCAGGCTACACCTTC.

V and J are TRBV6-8 and TRBJ1-1, with D possibly TRBD1 on 6 matching bases. The CDR3 is made up of 13 amino acids. The germline CDR1 and CDR2 sequences are MNHGY and SAAAGT. Trimming took off 6 bases at V and 5 bases at J, with 13 bases between the two ends. CDR3 DNA sequence: TGTGCCAGCAGCCGAACAGGGTGGACTGAAGCTTTCTTT. Residues: CASSRTGWTEAFF.

This chain uses TRBV19 with TRBJ2-7; 7 bases agree with TRBD1. The germline V gene has CDR1 LNHDA and CDR2 SQIVND (reference sequence). Trimming at V came to 5 bases and at J to 3 bases, leaving 7 bases not matched to a gene. The CDR3 is 14 amino acids. The CDR3 sequence: CASSQRDSFYEQYF. CDR3 DNA sequence: TGTGCCAGTAGTCAACGGGACAGCTTCTACGAGCAGTACTTC.

The CDR3: CASSPDAYGYTF. The CDR3 bases are TGTGCCAGCTCACCCGACGCTTATGGCTACACCTTC. The J gene is TRBJ1-2, the V gene TRBV18; D is ambiguous. CDR1 KGHSH and CDR2 LQKENI come from the germline V gene. Trimming removed 3 bases from V and 5 bases from J, with 7 bases in between. CDR3 length equals 12 residues.

The genes are TRBV19 and TRBJ1-2, with a possible D match to TRBD1 (6 bases). The CDR3 totals 11 residues. V shed 6 bases and J shed 4 bases, with 6 bases lying between them. CDR1 LNHDA and CDR2 SQIVND come from the germline V gene (reference sequence). Here the CDR3 reads CASRGAYGYTF. DNA of the CDR3: TGTGCCAGTAGGGGGGCCTATGGCTACACCTTC.

The chain employs TRBV28 and TRBJ2-2, with D maybe TRBD2 (5 bases). The V end was cut by 6 bases, the J end by 0 bases, with 8 bases between. CDR3 length: 14 amino acids. CDR1 MDHEN and CDR2 SYDVKM come from the germline V gene. In DNA form, the CDR3 reads TGTGCCAGCAGACGGGATTCGAACACCGGGGAGCTGTTTTTT. Protein product: CASRRDSNTGELFF.